A selection of T cell receptor beta chains follows, all from one sample in a study of vaccination effects on CD4 cells after COVID-19. Their antigens are not known. Assay: immunoSEQ multiplex PCR; the TCRdb copy retains only in-frame clones and omits some. Of 55,000 to 75,000 clones in the sample, approximately 76% were seen once. The sequencing here drew on CD4+ T cells from PBMCs cultured with HCoV-NL63 spike peptides, taken before COVID-19 vaccination. The receptors shown here come from a human donor who received a COVID-19 vaccine. Each CDR3 is given with its conserved first and last residue. D genes are given only for firm matches. Clone size appears in some rows only: once, few, many, or a class for an expanded clone.

D gene	V gene	clone size	J gene	CDR3 protein	CDR3 DNA
-	TRBV7-8	-	TRBJ1-1	CASSPGINTEAFF	TGTGCCAGCAGCCCGGGGATAAACACTGAAGCTTTCTTT
TRBD2	TRBV2	once	TRBJ2-3	CASSASGSTDTQYF	TGTGCCAGCAGTGCTAGCGGGAGCACAGATACGCAGTATTTT
-	TRBV7-3	-	TRBJ2-2	CASSLSPEQGVLAGELFF	TGTGCCAGCAGCTTATCCCCCGAACAGGGTGTGCTTGCCGGGGAGCTGTTTTTT
-	TRBV5-6	-	TRBJ2-3	CASIGEHTDTQYF	TGTGCCAGCATAGGAGAGCACACAGATACGCAGTATTTT
-	TRBV7-3	once	TRBJ2-6	CASSLGPTNSGANVLTF	TGTGCCAGCAGCTTAGGGCCTACCAACTCTGGGGCCAACGTCCTGACTTTC
-	TRBV5-8	-	TRBJ2-5	CASSPRLETQYF	TGTGCCAGCAGCCCCCGATTAGAGACCCAGTACTTC
-	TRBV6-1	-	TRBJ2-1	CASSEAHGQTIYNEQFF	TGTGCCAGCAGTGAAGCACATGGACAGACTATCTACAATGAGCAGTTCTTC
TRBD1	TRBV4-1	-	TRBJ1-4	CASSPSGTGGTNEKLFF	TGCGCCAGCAGCCCGTCCGGGACAGGGGGCACTAATGAAAAACTGTTTTTT
-	TRBV6-1	-	TRBJ2-5	CASSEEGIGRIQETQYF	TGTGCCAGCAGTGAAGAGGGGATTGGGAGAATCCAAGAGACCCAGTACTTC
-	TRBV7-3	once	TRBJ2-5	CASSRQGGETQYF	TGTGCCAGCAGCAGGCAGGGCGGGGAGACCCAGTACTTC
-	TRBV28	-	TRBJ1-6	CASSLDRLRSPLHF	TGTGCCAGCAGTCTCGACAGGTTACGTTCACCCCTCCACTTT
TRBD1	TRBV12-5	-	TRBJ2-2	CASGLVLTDRGAGELFF	TGTGCTAGTGGTTTGGTACTGACGGACAGGGGCGCCGGGGAGCTGTTTTTT
TRBD2	TRBV6-4	-	TRBJ2-1	CASSPSGGALGEQFF	TGTGCCAGCAGTCCAAGCGGGGGGGCGTTAGGCGAGCAGTTCTTC
TRBD1	TRBV14	-	TRBJ2-3	CASQTGELTDTQYF	TGTGCCAGTCAAACAGGGGAGCTGACAGATACGCAGTATTTT
-	TRBV7-9	few	TRBJ1-2	CASSPTGRSGYTF	TGTGCCAGCAGCCCTACAGGGCGCAGCGGCTACACCTTC
-	TRBV6-5	-	TRBJ1-2	CASTRQDNSNYGYTF	TGTGCCAGCACCAGACAGGACAACTCTAACTATGGCTACACCTTC
TRBD2	TRBV6-2/TRBV6-3	-	TRBJ2-4	CASSRTGTSARYF	TGTGCCAGCAGCCGGACCGGGACTAGCGCAAGATACTTC
-	TRBV21-1	-	TRBJ2-1	CASKIRDSTVGEQFF	TGTGCCAGCAAAATCCGGGACTCCACCGTCGGTGAGCAGTTCTTC
-	TRBV5-1	-	TRBJ2-3	CASLPGSPDGTQYF	TGCGCCAGCTTACCAGGGAGCCCAGATGGTACGCAGTATTTT
-	TRBV12-3/TRBV12-4	-	TRBJ1-2	CASTSVRRDGYTF	TGTGCCAGCACCTCGGTTCGCAGGGATGGCTACACCTTC
-	TRBV10-1	-	TRBJ1-4	CASSDGTGQSATNEKLFF	TGCGCCAGCAGTGATGGGACGGGACAATCCGCAACTAATGAAAAACTGTTTTTT
-	TRBV19	-	TRBJ2-3	CASRNGGPHTDTQYF	TGTGCCAGTAGAAACGGGGGGCCCCACACAGATACGCAGTATTTT
-	TRBV27	-	TRBJ1-6	CASHADGSYNSPLHF	TGTGCCAGCCACGCTGATGGGTCCTATAATTCACCCCTCCACTTT
-	TRBV14	-	TRBJ2-5	CASSQLGVGETQYF	TGTGCCAGCAGTCAGCTAGGGGTAGGAGAGACCCAGTACTTC
TRBD1	TRBV10-3	-	TRBJ1-2	CAIRGQFDGYTF	TGTGCCATCAGGGGACAGTTTGACGGCTACACCTTC
-	TRBV4-2	once	TRBJ1-2	CASSQSNYGYTF	TGTGCCAGCAGCCAGAGTAACTATGGCTACACCTTC
-	TRBV15	-	TRBJ1-2	CATSRDLSYGYTF	TGTGCCACCAGCAGAGATCTCAGCTATGGCTACACCTTC